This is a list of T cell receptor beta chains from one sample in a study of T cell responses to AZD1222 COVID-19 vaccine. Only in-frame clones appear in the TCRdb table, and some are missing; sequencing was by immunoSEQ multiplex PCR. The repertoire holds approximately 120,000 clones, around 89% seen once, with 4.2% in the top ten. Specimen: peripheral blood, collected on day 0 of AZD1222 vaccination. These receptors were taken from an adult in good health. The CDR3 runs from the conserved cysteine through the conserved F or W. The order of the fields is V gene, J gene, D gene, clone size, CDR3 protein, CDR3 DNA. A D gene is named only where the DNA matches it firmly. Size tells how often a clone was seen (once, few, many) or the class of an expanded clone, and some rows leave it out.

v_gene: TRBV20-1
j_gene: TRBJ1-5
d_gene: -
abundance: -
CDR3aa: CSASSAQPQHF
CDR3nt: TGCAGTGCTAGTTCGGCACAGCCCCAGCATTTT

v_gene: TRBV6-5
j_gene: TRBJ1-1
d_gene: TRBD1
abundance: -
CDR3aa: CASSYSAGTAVGAFF
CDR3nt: TGTGCCAGCAGTTACTCCGCCGGGACAGCAGTCGGAGCTTTCTTT

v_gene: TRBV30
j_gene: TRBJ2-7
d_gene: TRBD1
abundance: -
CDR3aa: CAWSDRGYEQYF
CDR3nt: TGTGCCTGGAGTGACAGGGGCTACGAGCAGTACTTC

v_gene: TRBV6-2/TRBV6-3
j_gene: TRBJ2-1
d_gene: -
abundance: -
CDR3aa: CASSYSRTWGNEQFF
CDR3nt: TGTGCCAGCAGTTACTCCCGGACTTGGGGAAATGAGCAGTTCTTC

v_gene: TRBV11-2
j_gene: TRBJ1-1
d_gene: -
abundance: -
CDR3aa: CASRFSYRGFNTEAFF
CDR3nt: TGTGCCAGCAGGTTTAGTTACCGGGGGTTCAACACTGAAGCTTTCTTT

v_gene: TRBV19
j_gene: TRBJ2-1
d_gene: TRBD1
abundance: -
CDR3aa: CACSGTGSNEQFF
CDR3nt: TGTGCCTGTAGTGGGACAGGGAGCAATGAGCAGTTCTTC

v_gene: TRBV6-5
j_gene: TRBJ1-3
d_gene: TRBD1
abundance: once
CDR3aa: CASKRGQLSGNTIYF
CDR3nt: TGTGCCAGTAAACGGGGACAGCTCTCTGGAAACACCATATATTTT

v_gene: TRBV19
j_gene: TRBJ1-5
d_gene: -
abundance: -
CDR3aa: CASTYSNQPQHF
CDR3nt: TGTGCCAGTACGTATAGCAATCAGCCCCAGCATTTT

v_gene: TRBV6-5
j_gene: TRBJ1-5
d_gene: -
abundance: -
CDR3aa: CASSPDAGGRPQHF
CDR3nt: TGTGCCAGCAGCCCCGACGCCGGCGGTCGGCCCCAGCATTTT

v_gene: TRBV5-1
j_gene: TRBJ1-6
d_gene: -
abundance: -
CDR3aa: CASSPRTPYNSPLHF
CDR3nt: TGCGCCAGCAGCCCCCGGACACCCTATAATTCACCCCTCCACTTT

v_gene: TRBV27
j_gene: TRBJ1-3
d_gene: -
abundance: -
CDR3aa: CASSILPGLGNTIYF
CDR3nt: TGTGCCAGCAGTATACTCCCAGGGTTGGGAAACACCATATATTTT

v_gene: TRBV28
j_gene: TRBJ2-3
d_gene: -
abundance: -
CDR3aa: CASSSLQGLEDTQYF
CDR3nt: TGTGCCAGCAGTAGCTTACAGGGATTAGAAGATACGCAGTATTTT

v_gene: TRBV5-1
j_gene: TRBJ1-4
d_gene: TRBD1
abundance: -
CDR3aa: CASSPGQGKEEKLFF
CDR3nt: TGCGCCAGCAGCCCAGGACAGGGAAAGGAAGAAAAACTGTTTTTT

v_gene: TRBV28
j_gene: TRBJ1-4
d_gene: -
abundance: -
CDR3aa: CASEQRANEKLFF
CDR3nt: TGTGCCAGCGAACAGCGGGCTAATGAAAAACTGTTTTTT

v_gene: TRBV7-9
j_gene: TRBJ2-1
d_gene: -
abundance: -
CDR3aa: CASSSRGGASYNEQFF
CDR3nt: TGTGCCAGCAGCTCTCGTGGGGGCGCCTCCTACAATGAGCAGTTCTTC

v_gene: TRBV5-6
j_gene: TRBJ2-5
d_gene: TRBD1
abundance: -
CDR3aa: CASSRSPGQPQETQYF
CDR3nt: TGTGCCAGCAGTCGAAGCCCGGGACAGCCGCAAGAGACCCAGTACTTC

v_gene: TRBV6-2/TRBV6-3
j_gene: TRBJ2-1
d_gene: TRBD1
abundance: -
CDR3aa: CASRPMTGIGFF
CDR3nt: TGTGCCAGCAGGCCTATGACAGGGATAGGGTTCTTC

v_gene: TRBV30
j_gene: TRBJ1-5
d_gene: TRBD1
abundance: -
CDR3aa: CAWDTGTAQPQHF
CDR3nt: TGTGCCTGGGACACAGGGACAGCTCAGCCCCAGCATTTT

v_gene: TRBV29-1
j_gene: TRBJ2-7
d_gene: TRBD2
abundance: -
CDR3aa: CSVETTSGSSEQYF
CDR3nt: TGCAGCGTTGAGACGACTAGCGGGAGCAGCGAGCAGTACTTC

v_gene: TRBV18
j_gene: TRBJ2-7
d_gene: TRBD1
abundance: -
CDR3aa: CASSPMLGQGSGEQYF
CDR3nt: TGTGCCAGCTCACCGATGTTGGGACAGGGGTCGGGGGAGCAGTACTTC

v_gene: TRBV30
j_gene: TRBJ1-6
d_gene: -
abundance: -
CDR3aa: CAWSRDHNSPLHF
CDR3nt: TGTGCCTGGAGTCGTGATCACAATTCACCCCTCCACTTT

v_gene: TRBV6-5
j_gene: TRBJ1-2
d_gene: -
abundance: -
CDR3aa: CASSGVLGGYTF
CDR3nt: TGTGCCAGCTCGGGGGTATTGGGAGGCTACACCTTC

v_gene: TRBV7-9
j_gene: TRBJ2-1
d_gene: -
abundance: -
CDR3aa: CASSQEISYNEQFF
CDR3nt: TGTGCCAGCAGCCAAGAGATCTCCTACAATGAGCAGTTCTTC

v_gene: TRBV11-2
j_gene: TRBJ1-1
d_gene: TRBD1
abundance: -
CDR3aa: CASSLGQGGTGTEAFF
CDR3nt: TGTGCCAGCAGCTTAGGACAGGGGGGTACTGGGACTGAAGCTTTCTTT

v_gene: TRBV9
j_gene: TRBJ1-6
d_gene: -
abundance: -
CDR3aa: CASSVAGHLGNSPLHF
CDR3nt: TGTGCCAGCAGCGTAGCTGGTCACTTGGGAAATTCACCCCTCCACTTT

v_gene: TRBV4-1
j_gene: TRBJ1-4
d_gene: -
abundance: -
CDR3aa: CASSAQYRVTNEKLFF
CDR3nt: TGCGCCAGCAGCGCCCAATACAGGGTAACTAATGAAAAACTGTTTTTT

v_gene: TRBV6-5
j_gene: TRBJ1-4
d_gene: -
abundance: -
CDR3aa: CASSYSGTTNEKLFF
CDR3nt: TGTGCCAGCAGTTACTCTGGGACAACTAATGAAAAACTGTTTTTT

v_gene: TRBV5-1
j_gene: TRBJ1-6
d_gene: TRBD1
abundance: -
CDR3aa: CASSLGGTGNSPLHF
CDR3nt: TGCGCCAGCAGCCTGGGGGGGACAGGGAATTCACCCCTCCACTTT

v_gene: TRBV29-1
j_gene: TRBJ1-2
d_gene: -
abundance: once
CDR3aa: CSVVAADGYTF
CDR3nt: TGCAGCGTTGTGGCGGCGGATGGCTACACCTTC

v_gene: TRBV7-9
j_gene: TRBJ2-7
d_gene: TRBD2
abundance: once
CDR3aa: CASSLGLAAIYEQYF
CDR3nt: TGTGCCAGCAGCTTAGGACTAGCGGCGATCTACGAGCAGTACTTC

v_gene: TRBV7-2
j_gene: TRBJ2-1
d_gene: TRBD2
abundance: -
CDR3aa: CASSSQRGGNNEQFF
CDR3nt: TGTGCCAGCAGCTCCCAGCGGGGGGGGAACAATGAGCAGTTCTTC

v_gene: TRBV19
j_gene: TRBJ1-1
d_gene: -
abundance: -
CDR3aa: CASSKIDTEAFF
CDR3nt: TGTGCCAGTAGTAAGATAGACACTGAAGCTTTCTTT

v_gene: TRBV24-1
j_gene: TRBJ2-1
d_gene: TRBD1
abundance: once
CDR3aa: CATSDGQGVRDEQFF
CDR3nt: TGTGCCACCAGTGACGGACAGGGGGTTAGGGATGAGCAGTTCTTC

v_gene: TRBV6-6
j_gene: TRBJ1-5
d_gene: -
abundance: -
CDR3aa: CASSSDRSRDQPQHF
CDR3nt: TGTGCCAGCAGCTCGGACCGTAGCAGGGATCAGCCCCAGCATTTT

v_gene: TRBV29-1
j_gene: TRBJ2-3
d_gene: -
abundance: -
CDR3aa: CSATGNTQYF
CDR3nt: TGCAGCGCGACGGGAAATACGCAGTATTTT

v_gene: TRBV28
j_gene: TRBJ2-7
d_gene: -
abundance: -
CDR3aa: CASSLGGTAAHEQYF
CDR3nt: TGTGCCAGCAGTTTGGGCGGGACAGCTGCCCACGAGCAGTACTTC

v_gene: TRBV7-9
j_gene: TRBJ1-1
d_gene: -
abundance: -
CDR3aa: CASSSFKNTEAFF
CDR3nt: TGTGCCAGCAGCTCATTCAAGAACACTGAAGCTTTCTTT

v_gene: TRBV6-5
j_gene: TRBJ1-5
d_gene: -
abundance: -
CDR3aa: CATRLAGDNQPQHF
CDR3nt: TGTGCCACCCGGCTAGCGGGTGACAATCAGCCCCAGCATTTT

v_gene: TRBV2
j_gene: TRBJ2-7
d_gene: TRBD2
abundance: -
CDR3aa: CASRLAGSGGQYF
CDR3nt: TGTGCCAGCCGACTAGCGGGCTCCGGTGGGCAGTACTTC

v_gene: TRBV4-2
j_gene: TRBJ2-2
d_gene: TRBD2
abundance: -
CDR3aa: CASSQDLSGGYTGELFF
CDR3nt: TGTGCCAGCAGCCAAGATCTTAGCGGGGGGTACACCGGGGAGCTGTTTTTT

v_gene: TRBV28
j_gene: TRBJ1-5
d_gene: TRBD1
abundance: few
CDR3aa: CASTRQGADQPQHF
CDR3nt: TGTGCCAGTACCAGACAGGGGGCGGATCAGCCCCAGCATTTT

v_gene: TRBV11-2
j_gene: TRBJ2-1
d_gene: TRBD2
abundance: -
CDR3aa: CASSLAGVEQFF
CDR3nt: TGTGCCAGCAGCCTAGCGGGAGTTGAGCAGTTCTTC

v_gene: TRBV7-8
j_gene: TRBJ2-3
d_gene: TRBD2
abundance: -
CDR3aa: CASSLGTSGNTDTQYF
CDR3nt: TGTGCCAGCAGCTTAGGGACTAGCGGCAACACAGATACGCAGTATTTT

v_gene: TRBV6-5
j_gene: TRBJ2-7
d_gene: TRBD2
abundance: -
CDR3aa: CASSYAGGATYEQYF
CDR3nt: TGTGCCAGCAGTTACGCGGGGGGGGCTACCTACGAGCAGTACTTC

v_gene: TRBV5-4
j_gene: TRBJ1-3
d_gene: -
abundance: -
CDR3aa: CASSFQAGNTIYF
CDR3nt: TGTGCCAGCAGCTTTCAGGCTGGAAACACCATATATTTT

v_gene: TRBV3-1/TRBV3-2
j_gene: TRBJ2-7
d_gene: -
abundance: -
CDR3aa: CASSLDYEQYF
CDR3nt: TGTGCCAGCAGCCTCGACTACGAGCAGTACTTC

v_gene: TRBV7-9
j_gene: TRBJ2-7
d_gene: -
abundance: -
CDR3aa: CASSPPDGLGSYEQYF
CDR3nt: TGTGCCAGCAGCCCTCCGGACGGCCTCGGCTCCTACGAGCAGTACTTC

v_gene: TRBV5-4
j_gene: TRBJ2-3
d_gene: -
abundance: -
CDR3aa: CASSLVGTDTQYF
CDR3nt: TGTGCCAGCAGCTTGGTCGGCACAGATACGCAGTATTTT